What follows are 10 T cell receptor beta chains derived from one specimen sequenced in a study of CD8 T cells in ankylosing spondylitis. TCRdb recomputed calls from the 5' RACE reads with MiXCR, one row per CDR3 protein. This sample has 150,000 to 200,000 distinct CDR3 sequences; 15% to 20% occur once, and the top ten carry roughly 4.5%. Sample: blood, either unsorted or a sorted T cell fraction (not recorded which). These receptors originate from a male donor aged 10 to 35 with ankylosing spondylitis or in good health (not recorded which).

This clonotype has more than one count but fewer than ten. The chain couples TRBV7-6 to TRBJ2-1; 7 nucleotides align to TRBD2. The CDR3 is made up of 16 amino acids. The V and J ends lost 2 bases and 5 bases, in that order; junction bases with no gene match: 9. From germline, CDR1 is SGHVS and CDR2 FNYEAQ. DNA for the CDR3: TGTGCCAGCAGCTTAAGGGGATCGCGGGGGAACAATGAGCAGTTCTTC. It is translated as CASSLRGSRGNNEQFF.

This clonotype has ten or more counts. J is TRBJ2-7 and V is TRBV9; no clear D gene. The germline V gene encodes CDR1 SGDLS and CDR2 YYNGEE. V was pared by 0 bases and J by 1 base, with 8 bases between. The CDR3 extends over 14 amino acids. This CDR3 is CASSVVGGSYEQYF. In DNA, the CDR3 is TGTGCCAGCAGCGTAGTCGGCGGTTCCTACGAGCAGTACTTC. The whole variable domain, remainder taken from reference TRBV9 and TRBJ2-7, is DSGVTQTPKHLITATGQRVTLRCSPRSGDLSVYWYQQSLDQGLQFLIQYYNGEERAKGNILERFSAQQFPDLHSELNLSSLELGDSALYFCASSVVGGSYEQYFGPGTRLTVT.

V gene TRBV18 combines with J gene TRBJ2-4; D is possibly TRBD2 (5 bases). CDR3 length equals 14 residues. V was cut by 0 bases and J by 4 bases, with 7 bases left in between. Germline V gives CDR1 KGHSH, CDR2 LQKENI. The CDR3 DNA reads TGTGCCAGCTCACCACCGGGCGGGAAAAACATTCAGTACTTC. Protein: CASSPPGGKNIQYF.

The chain couples TRBV20-1 to TRBJ2-1; D possibly corresponds to TRBD1 (6 bases). Germline CDR1 DFQATT, CDR2 SNEGSKA (reference sequence). V gave up 5 bases and J gave up 9 bases, with 14 bases separating them. The length of the CDR3 is 12 residues. CDR3 bases: TGCAGTGCTCTTCGACAGGTTAGTGAGCAGTTCTTC. It yields the protein CSALRQVSEQFF.

This clonotype was recorded many times. This sequence joins TRBV20-1 and TRBJ2-7; D is undetermined. This CDR3 is built from 10 residues. Germline-derived CDR1 and CDR2 are DFQATT and SNEGSKA (reference sequence). The CDR3 here is CNLQAGEQYF. The CDR3 DNA reads TGCAACCTGCAGGCTGGGGAGCAGTACTTC.

This clonotype came up many times. CDR3 in DNA: TGTGCCAGCAGCTTGGGGGGAAGAGACACTGAAGCTTTCTTT. This sequence encodes CASSLGGRDTEAFF. This chain uses TRBV5-6 with TRBJ1-1; D gene unclear. This CDR3 is 14 amino acids long. Germline V gene data show CDR1 as SGHDT and CDR2 as YYEEEE. Trimming took off 0 bases at V and 3 bases at J, with 9 bases between the two ends.

This clonotype was seen repeatedly, ten times or more. This chain uses TRBV20-1 with TRBJ2-3; TRBD1 matches at 7 bases. This CDR3 has 14 amino acids. Germline CDR1 DFQATT, CDR2 SNEGSKA (reference sequence). V trimming: 6 bases; J trimming: 0 bases; junction bases outside the gene matches: 6. The CDR3 here is CSALTGASTDTQYF. The CDR3 DNA is TGCAGTGCATTAACAGGGGCTAGCACAGATACGCAGTATTTT.

This clonotype was counted between two and nine times. The J gene is TRBJ1-5, the V gene TRBV29-1, with D unresolved. V lost 7 bases, J lost 9 bases, and 7 bases lay in between. Germline loops: CDR1 SQVTM, CDR2 ANQGSEA. The CDR3 has 9 amino acids. Written as DNA, the CDR3 is TGCAGCGCCGGTATGCCCCAGCATTTT. As protein: CSAGMPQHF.

This clonotype was counted ten times or more. This rearrangement joins TRBV4-2 to TRBJ2-3; D gene ambiguous. From germline, CDR1 is LGHNA and CDR2 YNFKEQ. The CDR3 runs 13 residues. Trimming shortened V by 3 bases and J by 4 bases, and 8 bases separated the two germline ends. CDR3 in amino acids: CASSQGKADTQYF. Written as DNA, the CDR3 is TGTGCCAGCAGCCAGGGGAAAGCAGATACGCAGTATTTT.

This sequence joins TRBV6-6 and TRBJ2-1; 8 positions match TRBD1. This CDR3 is 13 amino acids long. After removal of 9 bases from V and 7 bases from J, the junction contained 8 bases not matched to a gene. Per germline, CDR1 MNHNY and CDR2 SVGAGI (reference sequence). CDR3 region: CASGQGRANEQFF. The CDR3 DNA reads TGTGCCAGTGGACAGGGAAGGGCTAATGAGCAGTTCTTC.